One T cell receptor (beta chain) is described in this entry. It lacks a known antigen. There are no base qualities to consult, and no much larger clone falls within one base. Reads for this sample came from an Illumina NovaSeq 6000. TCRalpha and TCRbeta cDNA libraries were built by 5'RACE with constant-segment primers, adding sample barcodes and unique molecular identifiers. Trizol reagent was used to extract RNA from every sample. The libraries were amplified in two PCR steps, and the second step added a second sample barcode and Illumina TruSeq adapters. Sequencing of libraries was performed on an Illumina NovaSeq with 2 x 150 bp paired-end reads. In the original analysis: With migec v1.2.7, reads were demultiplexed and then collapsed into UMI-guided consensus sequences. Using mixcr v2.1.11, UMI consensuses were aligned to TRA and TRB V and J templates and then assembled into clonotypes. A clonotype was counted as expanded or contracted only when both edgeR and NoisET called the clonotype significant, with the noise models trained on biological replicates. For edgeR calls, a false discovery rate-adjusted p below 0.01 and a log2 fold-change threshold of 1 were applied. As an exploratory analysis of dynamics, PCA with hierarchical clustering was applied to max-normalized trajectories of the 1000 most abundant clonotypes. Separately sequenced CD4+ and CD8+ repertoires were used to assign a CD4 or CD8 phenotype to each responding clone. TCRdb reprocessed the public reads (quality trimming at Q25 with fastp, clone calling with MiXCR) and kept in-frame beta chains. Merged by CDR3 protein, the rows form single entries marked with the most common genes and DNA. The V and J calls were determined by TCRdb, not by the authors. The table for this sample lists about 350,000 distinct CDR3 sequences; 14% of them were counted only once. Jointly, the top ten make up less than 25% of the sample.

Ficoll-Paque density gradient centrifugation was used to isolate PBMCs. This record belongs to a study of T-cell memory formation after mild COVID-19 (dated by TCRdb to about 2021). A note on the overall study: TCR sequence clusters from the two donors were found to be largely donor specific. In a couple of donors, T-cell clones that expanded and contracted after mild COVID-19 were tracked by sequencing TCRalpha and TCRbeta repertoires over time. Two young, previously healthy adult volunteers made up the cohort, one male and one female. Study-level results and caveats: Some responding clones were detected in pre-infection memory, suggesting pre-existing cross-reactive memory T cells joined the SARS-CoV-2 response. Contracting CD4+ clones turned up mainly in the CM and EM memory subsets, whereas EMRA was where CD8+ clones were enriched. Only a couple of mild cases were covered in the study, and larger cohorts including severe cases with pre-infection samples were considered necessary. Clones contracting from day 15 to 85 had balanced CD4/CD8 phenotypes, while a second wave expanding from day 15 to 37 was biased towards CD4+. SARS-CoV-2 specificity of the second-wave clones peaking on day 37 was not confirmed.

Its CDR3 holds 15 amino acids, cysteine through phenylalanine. The kept DNA is CDR3 alone, 45 bases in frame from the first base. Trimming takes 1 base from V and 4 bases from J, and the germline ends sit 10 bases apart. CDR1 and CDR2 (SGHTA, FQGNSA) derive from the germline V gene. This TCR came from a man between 18 and 35 years old who had mild COVID-19 (a few samples of this study predate the infection). The sample titles of this study are shuffled in the database, so cell type and time point are left out; the donor was told from shared clones. The specimen was PBMCs or a T cell subset sorted from them (not recorded which). The chain uses TRBV7-2 and TRBJ2-2; too little of a D gene remains to name it. The CDR3 amino acid sequence is: CASSLVPQFTGELFF. The sequence in DNA is TGTGCCAGCAGCTTAGTCCCACAGTTCACCGGGGAGCTGTTTTTT.